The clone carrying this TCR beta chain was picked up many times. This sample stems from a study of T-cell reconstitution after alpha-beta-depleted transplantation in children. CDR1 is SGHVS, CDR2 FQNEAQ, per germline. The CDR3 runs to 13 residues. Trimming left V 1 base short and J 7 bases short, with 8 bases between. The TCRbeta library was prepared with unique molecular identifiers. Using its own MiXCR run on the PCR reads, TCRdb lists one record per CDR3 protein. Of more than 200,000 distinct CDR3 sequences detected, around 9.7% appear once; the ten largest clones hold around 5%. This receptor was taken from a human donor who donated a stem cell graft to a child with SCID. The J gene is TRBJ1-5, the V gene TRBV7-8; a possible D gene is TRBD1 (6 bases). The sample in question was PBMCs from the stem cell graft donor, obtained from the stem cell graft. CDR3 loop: CASSLGTGQPQHF. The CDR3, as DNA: TGTGCCAGCAGCTTAGGCACAGGGCAGCCCCAGCATTTT.